This T cell receptor beta chain was sequenced for a study of graft-versus-host responses after intestinal transplantation. Overall study context: Each recipient received a multivisceral, liver-intestinal, or isolated intestinal graft.

About this clone itself: Its antigen is unidentified.

The data were produced by immunoSEQ multiplex PCR, yet TCRdb's version contains in-frame clones alone and is incomplete. Among about 48,000 clones listed, nearly 95% were seen once. V was clipped by 5 bases and J by 0 bases, with 7 bases between them. CDR1 is MNHEY, CDR2 SVGAGI, per germline. This CDR3 comprises 13 residues. Sequencing was performed on unstimulated CD4+ T cells sorted from spleen or lymph node cells, taken before transplant. This TCR was recovered from a human donor who was the organ donor for an intestinal transplant. The rearrangement uses TRBV6-5 and TRBJ2-5; weak D call: TRBD2 (6 bases). The CDR3 coding sequence is TGTGCCAGCAGTCGGGACTACCAAGAGACCCAGTACTTC. Its protein is CASSRDYQETQYF.